The subject of this entry is one T cell receptor (beta chain). The record originates from a study of T cell changes during pregnancy in multiple sclerosis. Data came from immunoSEQ multiplex PCR; TCRdb stores just in-frame clones and leaves some out. The table lists tens of thousands of clones, roughly 89% of them singletons, with 1.2% in the top ten. From germline, CDR1 is SEHNR and CDR2 FQNEAQ (reference sequence). Trimming took 5 bases from V and 2 from J; bases not matched to a gene: 6. This CDR3 has 15 amino acids. This receptor was obtained from a female donor with multiple sclerosis, enrolled in a pregnancy study. The material was CD4+ T cells from peripheral blood mononuclear cells, obtained in the first trimester of pregnancy. The V call is TRBV7-9, the J call TRBJ2-7, with 10 bases that match TRBD2. CDR3 residues: CASSLSGRFTYEQYF. The CDR3, as DNA: TGTGCCAGCAGCCTTAGCGGGAGGTTCACCTACGAGCAGTACTTC.